Listed below are T cell receptor beta chains from one sample, sequenced in a study of blood T cell repertoires in COVID-19. Sequencing was performed with immunoSEQ multiplex PCR; in TCRdb, only in-frame clones are kept and a portion is missing. The data contain 100,000 to 150,000 clones, approximately 90% of them singletons. The sequencing input was peripheral blood. These TCRs come from a human donor in a cohort sampled during active COVID-19. Each CDR3 is given with its conserved first and last residue. The D gene is left open where the match is weak. Rows may omit the clone size; those that give it use once, few, many or a size class.

V gene: TRBV11-1
J gene: TRBJ1-1
clone size: .
D gene: TRBD1
CDR3 protein: CASSSRGQGAFF
CDR3 DNA: TGTGCCAGCAGTTCCAGGGGGCAGGGAGCTTTCTTT

V gene: TRBV27
J gene: TRBJ2-1
clone size: .
D gene: TRBD1
CDR3 protein: CASIPPPGTGSYNEQFF
CDR3 DNA: TGTGCCAGCATCCCACCACCCGGGACAGGCTCCTACAATGAGCAGTTCTTC

V gene: TRBV3-1/TRBV3-2
J gene: TRBJ1-1
clone size: .
D gene: .
CDR3 protein: CASSLESEVWSEAFF
CDR3 DNA: TGTGCCAGCAGCCTGGAATCAGAGGTCTGGTCTGAAGCTTTCTTT

V gene: TRBV5-1
J gene: TRBJ2-2
clone size: .
D gene: .
CDR3 protein: CASRQRLIYTGELFF
CDR3 DNA: TGCGCCAGTCGCCAGCGTCTTATTTACACCGGGGAGCTGTTTTTT

V gene: TRBV3-1/TRBV3-2
J gene: TRBJ1-1
clone size: .
D gene: .
CDR3 protein: CASSSIQGTEAFF
CDR3 DNA: TGTGCCAGCAGCTCCATACAGGGTACTGAAGCTTTCTTT

V gene: TRBV9
J gene: TRBJ1-6
clone size: .
D gene: TRBD1
CDR3 protein: CASSVGDRSNSPLHF
CDR3 DNA: TGTGCCAGCAGCGTAGGGGACAGGAGTAATTCACCCCTCCACTTT

V gene: TRBV5-6
J gene: TRBJ2-7
clone size: .
D gene: .
CDR3 protein: CASSLGVAAEQYF
CDR3 DNA: TGTGCCAGCAGCTTGGGAGTCGCGGCCGAGCAGTACTTC

V gene: TRBV7-9
J gene: TRBJ2-7
clone size: once
D gene: TRBD1
CDR3 protein: CASSGTGGLHEQYF
CDR3 DNA: TGTGCCAGCTCCGGGACAGGGGGCTTACACGAGCAGTACTTC

V gene: TRBV11-2
J gene: TRBJ1-1
clone size: .
D gene: TRBD1
CDR3 protein: CASSLRGQGTSEAFF
CDR3 DNA: TGTGCCAGCAGCTTAAGGGGACAGGGTACGTCTGAAGCTTTCTTT

V gene: TRBV19
J gene: TRBJ2-3
clone size: .
D gene: TRBD2
CDR3 protein: CASSIRGRAGTDTQYF
CDR3 DNA: TGTGCCAGTAGTATTCGAGGGAGGGCCGGAACAGATACGCAGTATTTT

V gene: TRBV5-6
J gene: TRBJ2-2
clone size: .
D gene: TRBD2
CDR3 protein: CATTREGDGTGELFF
CDR3 DNA: TGTGCCACCACGCGGGAGGGAGATGGGACCGGGGAGCTGTTTTTT

V gene: TRBV7-2
J gene: TRBJ1-6
clone size: .
D gene: TRBD1
CDR3 protein: CASSSTGARNNSPLHF
CDR3 DNA: TGTGCCAGCAGCTCTACAGGGGCGAGAAATAATTCACCCCTCCACTTT

V gene: TRBV9
J gene: TRBJ2-1
clone size: .
D gene: TRBD2
CDR3 protein: CASSQRLALNEQFF
CDR3 DNA: TGTGCCAGCAGCCAGAGACTAGCCCTCAATGAGCAGTTCTTC

V gene: TRBV19
J gene: TRBJ2-1
clone size: .
D gene: TRBD2
CDR3 protein: CASSATSGSNEQFF
CDR3 DNA: TGTGCCAGTAGTGCTACTAGCGGGAGTAATGAGCAGTTCTTC

V gene: TRBV10-3
J gene: TRBJ2-5
clone size: .
D gene: TRBD2
CDR3 protein: CAISESTSGGSQETQYF
CDR3 DNA: TGTGCCATCAGTGAGTCCACTAGCGGGGGGTCTCAAGAGACCCAGTACTTC

V gene: TRBV14
J gene: TRBJ2-3
clone size: .
D gene: .
CDR3 protein: CASSPGLSTDTQYF
CDR3 DNA: TGTGCCAGCAGCCCGGGACTTTCCACAGATACGCAGTATTTT

V gene: TRBV7-9
J gene: TRBJ1-2
clone size: .
D gene: TRBD1
CDR3 protein: CASSFLDRLNNGYTF
CDR3 DNA: TGTGCCAGCAGCTTCTTGGACAGGCTGAATAATGGCTACACCTTC

V gene: TRBV5-6
J gene: TRBJ2-7
clone size: once
D gene: .
CDR3 protein: CASTSRFLHSGSSFEQYF
CDR3 DNA: TGTGCCAGCACCTCCCGCTTCCTACATAGCGGATCCTCTTTCGAGCAGTACTTC

V gene: TRBV9
J gene: TRBJ2-3
clone size: .
D gene: .
CDR3 protein: CASSVVGTDTQYF
CDR3 DNA: TGTGCCAGCAGCGTAGTCGGGACAGATACGCAGTATTTT

V gene: TRBV5-6
J gene: TRBJ2-1
clone size: .
D gene: .
CDR3 protein: CASSYVRWDEQFF
CDR3 DNA: TGTGCCAGCAGCTATGTGAGGTGGGATGAGCAGTTCTTC

V gene: TRBV5-6
J gene: TRBJ1-1
clone size: .
D gene: .
CDR3 protein: CASSLPDSLGTEAFF
CDR3 DNA: TGTGCCAGCAGCTTGCCCGACAGCTTAGGAACTGAAGCTTTCTTT

V gene: TRBV13
J gene: TRBJ2-1
clone size: .
D gene: TRBD2
CDR3 protein: CASSLGLAGNEQFF
CDR3 DNA: TGTGCCAGCAGCTTAGGTCTAGCGGGTAATGAGCAGTTCTTC

V gene: TRBV29-1
J gene: TRBJ1-1
clone size: once
D gene: TRBD1
CDR3 protein: CSVRDRGLRGISNTEAFF
CDR3 DNA: TGCAGCGTCCGAGACAGGGGGCTTCGGGGAATATCGAACACTGAAGCTTTCTTT

V gene: TRBV28
J gene: TRBJ2-7
clone size: .
D gene: .
CDR3 protein: CASSLITDEQYF
CDR3 DNA: TGTGCCAGCAGTTTAATAACGGACGAGCAGTACTTC

V gene: TRBV12-3/TRBV12-4
J gene: TRBJ2-5
clone size: .
D gene: .
CDR3 protein: CASSLGEEETQYF
CDR3 DNA: TGTGCCAGCAGTTTGGGCGAAGAAGAGACCCAGTACTTC

V gene: TRBV27
J gene: TRBJ2-1
clone size: .
D gene: .
CDR3 protein: CASSIPGTTEQFF
CDR3 DNA: TGTGCCAGCAGTATCCCGGGAACCACTGAGCAGTTCTTC

V gene: TRBV12-5
J gene: TRBJ2-7
clone size: .
D gene: TRBD2
CDR3 protein: CASGPAGGYEQYF
CDR3 DNA: TGTGCTAGTGGTCCGGCGGGGGGATACGAGCAGTACTTC

V gene: TRBV10-2
J gene: TRBJ1-5
clone size: once
D gene: .
CDR3 protein: CASSDRGRGNQPQHF
CDR3 DNA: TGCGCCAGCAGTGACCGAGGGAGGGGGAATCAGCCCCAGCATTTT

V gene: TRBV6-2/TRBV6-3
J gene: TRBJ2-1
clone size: .
D gene: .
CDR3 protein: CASSRTNEQFF
CDR3 DNA: TGTGCCAGCAGTCGGACTAATGAGCAGTTCTTC

V gene: TRBV4-1
J gene: TRBJ2-1
clone size: few
D gene: TRBD1
CDR3 protein: CASSQDRQGRYEQFF
CDR3 DNA: TGCGCCAGCAGCCAAGATCGACAGGGGAGGTACGAGCAGTTCTTC

V gene: TRBV6-5
J gene: TRBJ2-1
clone size: .
D gene: TRBD1
CDR3 protein: CASKLDRGNEQFF
CDR3 DNA: TGTGCCAGCAAGCTGGACAGGGGAAATGAGCAGTTCTTC

V gene: TRBV15
J gene: TRBJ2-3
clone size: .
D gene: .
CDR3 protein: CATSARRLEVTDTQYF
CDR3 DNA: TGTGCCACCAGCGCCCGGCGGTTGGAAGTCACAGATACGCAGTATTTT

V gene: TRBV6-4
J gene: TRBJ2-3
clone size: .
D gene: .
CDR3 protein: CASSDLGRADTQYF
CDR3 DNA: TGTGCCAGCAGTGATCTCGGCCGGGCAGATACGCAGTATTTT

V gene: TRBV3-1/TRBV3-2
J gene: TRBJ2-3
clone size: .
D gene: TRBD1
CDR3 protein: CASSQGTGGRDTQYF
CDR3 DNA: TGTGCCAGCAGCCAGGGGACAGGGGGCAGGGATACGCAGTATTTT

V gene: TRBV10-3
J gene: TRBJ2-1
clone size: .
D gene: TRBD2
CDR3 protein: CAISGRALNEQFF
CDR3 DNA: TGTGCCATAAGCGGGAGGGCCTTGAATGAGCAGTTCTTC

V gene: TRBV7-2
J gene: TRBJ2-5
clone size: .
D gene: TRBD1
CDR3 protein: CASSFPQGAEETQYF
CDR3 DNA: TGTGCCAGCAGCTTCCCACAGGGGGCGGAGGAGACCCAGTACTTC

V gene: TRBV7-7
J gene: TRBJ2-2
clone size: many
D gene: TRBD1
CDR3 protein: CASSPTGTGITGELFF
CDR3 DNA: TGTGCTAGCAGCCCAACCGGGACAGGGATAACCGGGGAGCTGTTTTTT

V gene: TRBV18
J gene: TRBJ2-1
clone size: .
D gene: TRBD2
CDR3 protein: CASSPEREGLEQFF
CDR3 DNA: TGTGCCAGCTCACCCGAGCGGGAGGGGCTTGAGCAGTTCTTC

V gene: TRBV5-1
J gene: TRBJ2-3
clone size: .
D gene: .
CDR3 protein: CASSIGGVRDTQYF
CDR3 DNA: TGCGCCAGCAGTATAGGGGGAGTAAGAGATACGCAGTATTTT

V gene: TRBV30
J gene: TRBJ2-5
clone size: .
D gene: TRBD2
CDR3 protein: CAWAPGGAPETQYF
CDR3 DNA: TGTGCCTGGGCGCCCGGGGGGGCCCCAGAGACCCAGTACTTC

V gene: TRBV7-2
J gene: TRBJ2-3
clone size: .
D gene: .
CDR3 protein: CASSFLGLYTDTQYF
CDR3 DNA: TGTGCCAGCAGCTTTCTTGGACTGTACACAGATACGCAGTATTTT

V gene: TRBV19
J gene: TRBJ2-1
clone size: once
D gene: .
CDR3 protein: CASSIQGGNEQFF
CDR3 DNA: TGTGCCAGTAGTATACAGGGAGGTAATGAGCAGTTCTTC

V gene: TRBV10-2
J gene: TRBJ2-7
clone size: .
D gene: .
CDR3 protein: CASRRDTSYEQYF
CDR3 DNA: TGCGCCAGCAGAAGGGACACCTCCTACGAGCAGTACTTC

V gene: TRBV7-9
J gene: TRBJ1-4
clone size: .
D gene: .
CDR3 protein: CASSVGGTGEKLFF
CDR3 DNA: TGTGCCTCTTCGGTGGGGGGGACGGGTGAAAAACTGTTTTTT

V gene: TRBV6-1
J gene: TRBJ2-7
clone size: few
D gene: .
CDR3 protein: CASSDSPYEQYF
CDR3 DNA: TGTGCCAGCAGTGACAGTCCCTACGAGCAGTACTTC

V gene: TRBV28
J gene: TRBJ2-5
clone size: .
D gene: TRBD2
CDR3 protein: CASSFWEGQGETQYF
CDR3 DNA: TGTGCCAGCAGTTTCTGGGAGGGCCAGGGAGAGACCCAGTACTTC

V gene: TRBV5-4
J gene: TRBJ2-7
clone size: .
D gene: TRBD1
CDR3 protein: CASREQGAPRQYF
CDR3 DNA: TGTGCCAGCAGGGAGCAGGGGGCCCCTAGGCAGTACTTC

V gene: TRBV10-2
J gene: TRBJ2-3
clone size: .
D gene: .
CDR3 protein: CASSEVGGAKDTQYF
CDR3 DNA: TGCGCCAGCAGTGAGGTGGGGGGGGCCAAAGATACGCAGTATTTT

V gene: TRBV7-9
J gene: TRBJ2-7
clone size: few
D gene: TRBD2
CDR3 protein: CASSLLAGGPTYEQYF
CDR3 DNA: TGTGCCAGCAGCTTACTAGCGGGAGGTCCTACCTACGAGCAGTACTTC

V gene: TRBV19
J gene: TRBJ2-1
clone size: once
D gene: TRBD2
CDR3 protein: CASSTRAGGTYNEQFF
CDR3 DNA: TGTGCCAGTAGTACGAGAGCGGGGGGGACTTACAATGAGCAGTTCTTC

V gene: TRBV19
J gene: TRBJ2-5
clone size: .
D gene: TRBD2
CDR3 protein: CASSIGRTSGSETQYF
CDR3 DNA: TGTGCCAGTAGTATAGGGCGCACTAGCGGGAGTGAGACCCAGTACTTC